This TCR beta chain was recovered during a study of human T cells and chemical hapten exposure. Documented time point: patch test 1, 2 weeks after DPC sensitization. Stated treatment: therapeutic diphenylcyclopropenone sensitization with weekly scalp DPC. This clonotype has at least ten counts. TCRdb redid the calling of the RACE reads with MiXCR, one entry per CDR3 protein. The repertoire holds about 360,000 distinct CDR3 sequences, roughly 5% seen once, with about 2.2% in the top ten. The clonotype comes from a woman aged 45-59 years with alopecia areata. Some clones in this sample may be carry-over from other donors' samples. The source material was whole blood, sampled in connection with sensitization to the hapten diphenylcyclopropenone (DPC).

CDR3 bases: TGTGCCAGTAAACTCCCAACCTACAATGAGCAGTTCTTC. Its translation is CASKLPTYNEQFF. The chain uses TRBV19 and TRBJ2-1; no reliable D call. Per the germline V gene, CDR1 is LNHDA and CDR2 is SQIVND (reference sequence). This CDR3 contains 13 residues. Trimming stripped 7 bases from V and 2 bases from J, with 9 bases between.